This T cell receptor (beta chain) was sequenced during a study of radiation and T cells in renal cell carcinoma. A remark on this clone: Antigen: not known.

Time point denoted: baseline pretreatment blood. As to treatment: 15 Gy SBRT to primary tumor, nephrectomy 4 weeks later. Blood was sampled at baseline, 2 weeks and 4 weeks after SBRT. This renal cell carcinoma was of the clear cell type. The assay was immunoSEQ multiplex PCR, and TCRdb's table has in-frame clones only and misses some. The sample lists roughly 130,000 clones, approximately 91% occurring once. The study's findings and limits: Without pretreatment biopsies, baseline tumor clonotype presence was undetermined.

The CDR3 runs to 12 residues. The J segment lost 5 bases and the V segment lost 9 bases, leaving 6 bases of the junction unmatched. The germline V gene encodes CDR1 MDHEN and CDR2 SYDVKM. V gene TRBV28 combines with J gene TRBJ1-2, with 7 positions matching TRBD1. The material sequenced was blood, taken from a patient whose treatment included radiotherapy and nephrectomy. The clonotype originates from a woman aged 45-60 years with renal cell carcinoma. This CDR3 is CASADRAYGYTF. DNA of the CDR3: TGTGCCAGTGCCGACAGGGCATATGGCTACACCTTC.